This T cell receptor (beta chain) was recovered during a study of metastatic and nonmetastatic thyroid tumors (dated by TCRdb to 2018 to 2020). About the full investigation: For patients with malignant and with benign thyroid disease, the researchers compared repertoires between peripheral blood samples and tumor or nodule tissue samples.

Library generation was performed with PCR. The data were produced on an Illumina HiSeq 4000. High-throughput sequencing was used to profile the TCR beta-chain CDR3 region of every patient. In the source study's methods: CDR3 differences across clinicopathological groups were used to build a classifier for discriminating distant-metastatic papillary thyroid cancer patients. Repertoire diversity was assessed with the Shannon index, and tumor-blood repertoire similarity with the Morisita-Horn index. Clones were called with MiXCR by TCRdb after fastp trimmed the public reads at Q25, and only in-frame beta chains were retained. These V and J calls derive from TCRdb rather than the authors' analysis. This sample gives some 19,000 clones in total; approximately 30% of them show up just once. 8% to 11% of the sample is taken by the ten largest. From the cysteine through the phenylalanine, the CDR3 covers 16 amino acids. Left in the record is the CDR3 DNA by itself, 48 bases read in frame from the first base. V sheds 6 bases and J sheds 0 bases, leaving 16 bases between their ends. The germline V gene yields MNHNS for CDR1 and SASEGT for CDR2.

No patient had received any treatment before thyroid surgery. Using T-cell receptor beta sequencing, the researchers looked back retrospectively at clinical samples from patients, gathered between the early 2010s and the late 2010s. This clone was detected many times. Its antigen remains undetermined. It has no much larger one-base neighbor in the sample; base qualities were not kept. Overall study outcomes, separate from this receptor: In both blood and tumor samples, TCR beta diversity was reported to be significantly higher in malignant tumors than in benign nodules.

The TCR comes from a female donor with papillary thyroid cancer or a benign thyroid nodule (not recorded which). Some clones in this sample may be carry-over from other donors' samples. The sequenced sample was tumor tissue. The rearrangement combines TRBV6-1 with TRBJ2-3, with the D gene not clear enough to name. DNA sequence: TGTGCCAGCAGCCCTCTGCGGACGGACAGCACAGATACGCAGTATTTT. This encodes CASSPLRTDSTDTQYF.